This T cell receptor (beta chain) stems from a study of cytomegalovirus exposure and HLA in healthy donors. This clone has more than one count but fewer than ten. Its specificity is unknown. The study ran its PCR with 60 Vbeta and 13 Jbeta primers. This table comes from immunoSEQ multiplex PCR, and its TCRdb copy is limited to in-frame clones, with some not included. This sample has approximately 100,000 clones, with about four fifths found just once. V gave up 5 bases and J gave up 8 bases; unmatched junction bases: 6. This CDR3 contains 16 residues. The germline V gene encodes CDR1 MNHEY and CDR2 SMNVEV (reference sequence). The study, taken as a whole, reports: Overall, approximately 150 TCR beta chains were annotated as cytomegalovirus-associated.

The V and J genes are TRBV27 and TRBJ2-1; TRBD2 aligns across 16 bases. Sequencing was performed on PBMCs. This receptor was taken from a woman in her thirties or forties in good health and CMV-seropositive. The CDR3 DNA reads TGTGCCAGCAGTACTGGGACTAGCGGGAGGGCCGATGAGCAGTTCTTC. This encodes CASSTGTSGRADEQFF.